This T cell receptor beta chain was documented in a study of chemoradiotherapy in HPV16-positive cancers. Clones were sequenced by immunoSEQ multiplex PCR, and TCRdb holds only the in-frame ones, with some missing. The sample holds 29,000 or so clones, over 85% seen once. The CDR3 length is 18 residues. Germline V lookup: CDR1 KGHSH, CDR2 LQKENI. Trimming cost V 3 bases and J 1 base; bases outside gene matches: 12. The chain employs TRBV18 and TRBJ2-3, with 8 nucleotides matching TRBD1. Specimen: blood, collected from a patient who underwent chemoradiotherapy. This clonotype was obtained from a human donor with HPV-associated anogenital cancer. The CDR3 sequence: CASSPDLGQGAGTDTQYF. CDR3 DNA sequence: TGTGCCAGCTCACCTGACCTGGGCCAGGGGGCCGGCACAGATACGCAGTATTTT.